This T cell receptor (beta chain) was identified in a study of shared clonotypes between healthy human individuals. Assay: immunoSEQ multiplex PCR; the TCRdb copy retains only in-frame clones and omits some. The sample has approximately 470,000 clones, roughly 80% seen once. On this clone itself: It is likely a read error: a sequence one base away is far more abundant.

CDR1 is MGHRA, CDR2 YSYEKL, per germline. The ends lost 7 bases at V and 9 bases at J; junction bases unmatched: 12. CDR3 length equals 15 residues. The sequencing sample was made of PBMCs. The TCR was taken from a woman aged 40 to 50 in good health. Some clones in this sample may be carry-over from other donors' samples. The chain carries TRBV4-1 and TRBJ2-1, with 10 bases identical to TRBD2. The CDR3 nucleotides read TGCGCCAGCAACCAGCCCCTAGCGGGAGCCGGTGAGCAGTTCTTC. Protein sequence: CASNQPLAGAGEQFF.